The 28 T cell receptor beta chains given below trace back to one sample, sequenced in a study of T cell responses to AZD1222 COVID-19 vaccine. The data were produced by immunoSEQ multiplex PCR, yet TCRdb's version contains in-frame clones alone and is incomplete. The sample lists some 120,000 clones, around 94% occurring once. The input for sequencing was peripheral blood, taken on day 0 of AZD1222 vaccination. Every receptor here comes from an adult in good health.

The CDR3 region has the DNA TGTGCCAGCAGCTTACCGCGAAGTATTGGGGAGCTGTTTTTT. Encoded protein: CASSLPRSIGELFF. This chain connects TRBV6-4 to TRBJ2-2; D is ambiguous. Trimming pared 6 bases from V and 8 bases from J, leaving 16 bases between. The CDR3 runs to 14 residues. Germline V gene data show CDR1 as MRHNA and CDR2 as SNTAGT.

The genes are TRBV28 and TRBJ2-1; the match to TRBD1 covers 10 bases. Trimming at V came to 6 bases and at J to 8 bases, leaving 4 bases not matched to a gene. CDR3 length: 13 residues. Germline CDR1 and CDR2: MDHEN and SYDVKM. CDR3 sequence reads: CASRGQGRDEQFF. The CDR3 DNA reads TGTGCCAGCAGGGGACAGGGGAGGGATGAGCAGTTCTTC.

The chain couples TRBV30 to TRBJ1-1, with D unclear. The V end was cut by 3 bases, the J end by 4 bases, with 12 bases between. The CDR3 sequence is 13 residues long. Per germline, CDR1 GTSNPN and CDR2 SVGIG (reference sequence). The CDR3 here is CAWSPTPGTEAFF. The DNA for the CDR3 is TGTGCCTGGAGCCCGACCCCGGGCACTGAAGCTTTCTTT.

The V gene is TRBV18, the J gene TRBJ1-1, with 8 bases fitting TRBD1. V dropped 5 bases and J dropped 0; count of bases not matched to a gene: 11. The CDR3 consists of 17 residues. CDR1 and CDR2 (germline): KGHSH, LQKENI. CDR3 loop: CASSITGTGLMNTEAFF. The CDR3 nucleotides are TGTGCCAGCTCAATTACCGGGACAGGACTGATGAACACTGAAGCTTTCTTT.

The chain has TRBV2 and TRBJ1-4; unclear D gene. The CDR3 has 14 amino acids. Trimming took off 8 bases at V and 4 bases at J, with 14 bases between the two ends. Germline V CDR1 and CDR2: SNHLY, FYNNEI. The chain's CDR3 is CASVSQSLNEKLFF. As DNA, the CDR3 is TGTGCCAGCGTTTCCCAGAGTCTTAATGAAAAACTGTTTTTT. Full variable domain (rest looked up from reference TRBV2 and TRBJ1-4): EPEVTQTPSHQVTQMGQEVILRCVPISNHLYFYWYRQILGQKVEFLVSFYNNEISEKSEIFDDQFSVERPDGSNFTLKIRSTKLEDSAMYFCASVSQSLNEKLFFGSGTQLSVL.

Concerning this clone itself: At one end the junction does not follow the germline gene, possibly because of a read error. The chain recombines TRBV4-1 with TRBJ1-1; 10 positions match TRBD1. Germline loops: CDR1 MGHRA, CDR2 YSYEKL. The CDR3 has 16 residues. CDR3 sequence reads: CASSLDRGKSNAEAFF. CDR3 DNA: TGCGCCAGCAGTCTGGACAGGGGGAAATCGAACGCTGAAGCTTTCTTT.

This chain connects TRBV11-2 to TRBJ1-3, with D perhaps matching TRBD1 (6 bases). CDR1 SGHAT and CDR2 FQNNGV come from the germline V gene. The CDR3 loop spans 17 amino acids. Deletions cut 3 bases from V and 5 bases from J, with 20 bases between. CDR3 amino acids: CASSFKPSQGWRNTIYF. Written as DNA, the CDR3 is TGTGCCAGCAGCTTTAAACCGTCACAGGGCTGGAGAAACACCATATATTTT. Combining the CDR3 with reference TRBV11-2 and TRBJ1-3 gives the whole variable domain EAGVAQSPRYKIIEKRQSVAFWCNPISGHATLYWYQQILGQGPKLLIQFQNNGVVDDSQLPKDRFSAERLKGVDSTLKIQPAKLEDSAVYLCASSFKPSQGWRNTIYFGEGSWLTVV.

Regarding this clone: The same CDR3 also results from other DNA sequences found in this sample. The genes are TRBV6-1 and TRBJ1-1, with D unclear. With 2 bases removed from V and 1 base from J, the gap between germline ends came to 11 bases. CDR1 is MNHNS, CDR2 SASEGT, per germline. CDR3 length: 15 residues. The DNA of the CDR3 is TGTGCCAGCAGTGAAAGTCTGTGGGGGAACACTGAAGCTTTCTTT. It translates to CASSESLWGNTEAFF.

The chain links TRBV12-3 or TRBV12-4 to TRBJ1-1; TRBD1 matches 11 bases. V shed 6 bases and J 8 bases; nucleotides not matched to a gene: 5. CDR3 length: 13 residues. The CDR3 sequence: CASRYGTGGEAFF. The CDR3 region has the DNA TGTGCCAGCAGGTACGGGACAGGGGGGGAAGCTTTCTTT.

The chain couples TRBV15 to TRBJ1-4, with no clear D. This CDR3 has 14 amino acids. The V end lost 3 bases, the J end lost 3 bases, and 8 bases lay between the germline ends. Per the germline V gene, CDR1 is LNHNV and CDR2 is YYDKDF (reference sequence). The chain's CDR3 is CATSRDGPNEKLFF. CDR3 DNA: TGTGCCACCAGCAGGGACGGCCCTAATGAAAAACTGTTTTTT.

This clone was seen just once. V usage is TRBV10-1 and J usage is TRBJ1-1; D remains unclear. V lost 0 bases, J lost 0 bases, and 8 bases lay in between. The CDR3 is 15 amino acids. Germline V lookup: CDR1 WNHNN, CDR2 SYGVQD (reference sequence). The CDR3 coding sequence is TGCGCCAGCAGTGAGTCGACAAGGATGAACACTGAAGCTTTCTTT. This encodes CASSESTRMNTEAFF.

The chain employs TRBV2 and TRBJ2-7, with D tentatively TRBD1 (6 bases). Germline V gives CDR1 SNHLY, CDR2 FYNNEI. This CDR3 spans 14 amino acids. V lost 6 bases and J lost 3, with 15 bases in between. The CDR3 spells CASRGTRELYEQYF. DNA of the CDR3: TGTGCCAGCAGGGGGACAAGGGAGCTCTACGAGCAGTACTTC.

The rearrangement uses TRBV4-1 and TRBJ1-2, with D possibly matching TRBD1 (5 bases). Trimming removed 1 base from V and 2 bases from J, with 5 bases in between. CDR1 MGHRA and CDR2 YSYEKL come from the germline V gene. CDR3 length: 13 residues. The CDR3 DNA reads TGCGCCAGCAGCCAAGGGACAAACTATGGCTACACCTTC. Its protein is CASSQGTNYGYTF.

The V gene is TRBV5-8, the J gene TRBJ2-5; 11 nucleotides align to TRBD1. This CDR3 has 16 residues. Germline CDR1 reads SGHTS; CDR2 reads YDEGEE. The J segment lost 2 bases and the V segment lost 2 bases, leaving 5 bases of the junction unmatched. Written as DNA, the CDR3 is TGTGCCAGCAGCTTTGGGGACAGGGGGTTTCAAGAGACCCAGTACTTC. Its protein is CASSFGDRGFQETQYF.

The CDR3: CASSVTSGGYEQYF. Here the CDR3 DNA reads TGTGCCAGCAGCGTAACTAGCGGGGGTTACGAGCAGTACTTC. The rearrangement uses TRBV9 and TRBJ2-7; 11 bases map to TRBD2. V shed 1 base, J shed 4 bases, and the junction held 1 base outside the gene matches. The CDR3 runs 14 residues. Germline V CDR1 and CDR2: SGDLS, YYNGEE. Full variable domain (missing parts from reference TRBV9 and TRBJ2-7): DSGVTQTPKHLITATGQRVTLRCSPRSGDLSVYWYQQSLDQGLQFLIQYYNGEERAKGNILERFSAQQFPDLHSELNLSSLELGDSALYFCASSVTSGGYEQYFGPGTRLTVT.

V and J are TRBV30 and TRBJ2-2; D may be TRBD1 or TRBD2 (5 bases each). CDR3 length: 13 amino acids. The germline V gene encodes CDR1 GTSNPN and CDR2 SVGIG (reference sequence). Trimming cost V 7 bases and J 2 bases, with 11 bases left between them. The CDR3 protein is CASGRHNTGELFF. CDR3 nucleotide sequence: TGTGCCTCGGGACGGCATAACACCGGGGAGCTGTTTTTT.

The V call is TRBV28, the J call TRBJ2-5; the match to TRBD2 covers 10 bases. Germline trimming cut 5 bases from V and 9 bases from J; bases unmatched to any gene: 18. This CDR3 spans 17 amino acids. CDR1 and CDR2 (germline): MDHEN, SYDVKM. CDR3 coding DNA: TGTGCCAGCAGTCGAAACCGACTAGCGGGCCCGGGCGGTCCCCAGTACTTC. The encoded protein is CASSRNRLAGPGGPQYF.

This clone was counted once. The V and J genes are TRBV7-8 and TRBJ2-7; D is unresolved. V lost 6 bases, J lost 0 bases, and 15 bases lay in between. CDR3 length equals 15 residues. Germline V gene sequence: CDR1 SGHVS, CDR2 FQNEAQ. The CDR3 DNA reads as TGTGCCAGCAGTCGCCGCTCGGAGAGCTCCTACGAGCAGTACTTC. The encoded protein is CASSRRSESSYEQYF.

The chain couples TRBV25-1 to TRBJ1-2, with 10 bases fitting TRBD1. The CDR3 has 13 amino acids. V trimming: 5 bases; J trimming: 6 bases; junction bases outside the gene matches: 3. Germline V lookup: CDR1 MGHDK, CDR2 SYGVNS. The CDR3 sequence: CASSFGTGDGYTF. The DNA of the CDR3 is TGTGCCAGCAGTTTTGGGACAGGGGATGGCTACACCTTC.

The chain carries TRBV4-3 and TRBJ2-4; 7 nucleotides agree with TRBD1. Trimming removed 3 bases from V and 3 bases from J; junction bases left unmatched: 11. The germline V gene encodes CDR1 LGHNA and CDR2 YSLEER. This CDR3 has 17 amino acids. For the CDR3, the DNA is TGCGCCAGCAGCCACCAGCACAGGGGCGCGGGCAAAAACATTCAGTACTTC. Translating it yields CASSHQHRGAGKNIQYF.

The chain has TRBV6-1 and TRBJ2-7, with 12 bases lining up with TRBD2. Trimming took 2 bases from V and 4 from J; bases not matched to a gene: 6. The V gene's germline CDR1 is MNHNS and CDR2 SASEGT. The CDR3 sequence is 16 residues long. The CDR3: CASSESIGLAGYEQYF. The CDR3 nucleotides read TGTGCCAGCAGTGAATCAATTGGACTAGCGGGGTACGAGCAGTACTTC.

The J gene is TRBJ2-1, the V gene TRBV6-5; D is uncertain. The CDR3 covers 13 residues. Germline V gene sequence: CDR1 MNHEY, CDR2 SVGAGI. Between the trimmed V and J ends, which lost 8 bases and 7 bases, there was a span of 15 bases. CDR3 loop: CASRASGGNEQFF. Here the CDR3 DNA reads TGTGCCAGCCGGGCCTCAGGCGGAAATGAGCAGTTCTTC.

The chain's CDR3 is CASSPDRGGEPTQYF. In DNA, the CDR3 is TGTGCCAGCAGCCCCGACAGGGGCGGGGAGCCAACGCAGTATTTT. V and J are TRBV13 and TRBJ2-3, with 8 bases lining up with TRBD1. The CDR3 contains 15 residues. The ends lost 5 bases at V and 9 bases at J; junction bases unmatched: 13. CDR1 and CDR2 from the germline V gene are PRHDT and FYEKMQ (reference sequence).

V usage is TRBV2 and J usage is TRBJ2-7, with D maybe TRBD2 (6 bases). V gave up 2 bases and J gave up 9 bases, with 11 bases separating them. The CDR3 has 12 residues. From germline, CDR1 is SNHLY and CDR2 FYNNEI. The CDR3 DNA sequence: TGTGCCAGCAGTGAACTAGCGCGGAGGCAGTACTTC. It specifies CASSELARRQYF.

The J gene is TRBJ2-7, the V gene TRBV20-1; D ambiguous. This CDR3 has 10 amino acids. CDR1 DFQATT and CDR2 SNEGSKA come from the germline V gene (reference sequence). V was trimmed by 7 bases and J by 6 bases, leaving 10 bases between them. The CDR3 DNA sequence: TGCAGTGTCGTCGGGCGCGAGCAGTACTTC. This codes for CSVVGREQYF.

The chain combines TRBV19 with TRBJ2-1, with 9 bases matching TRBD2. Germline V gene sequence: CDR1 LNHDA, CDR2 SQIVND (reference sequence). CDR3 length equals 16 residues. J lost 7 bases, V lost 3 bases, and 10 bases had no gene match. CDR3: CASSIRRIAGVNEQFF. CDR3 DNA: TGTGCCAGTAGTATCAGGAGGATAGCGGGAGTGAATGAGCAGTTCTTC.

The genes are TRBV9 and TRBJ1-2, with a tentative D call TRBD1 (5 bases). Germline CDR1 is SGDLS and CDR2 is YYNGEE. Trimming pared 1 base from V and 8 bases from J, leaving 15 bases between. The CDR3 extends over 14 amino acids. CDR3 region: CASSVLIDDSGYTF. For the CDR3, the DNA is TGTGCCAGCAGCGTACTAATAGACGACAGCGGCTACACCTTC.

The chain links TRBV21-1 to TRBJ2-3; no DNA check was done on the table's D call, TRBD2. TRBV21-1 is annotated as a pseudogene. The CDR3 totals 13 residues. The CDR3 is CASSKESLDTQYF. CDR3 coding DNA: TGTGCCAGCAGCAAAGAATCCCTAGATACGCAGTATTTT.